This T cell receptor (beta chain) stems from a study of blood T cell repertoires in COVID-19. Whole-study context: Samples taken during acute and convalescent COVID-19 were collected in the United States, Italy and Spain.

Measured with immunoSEQ multiplex PCR; TCRdb has only the in-frame clones, and not every one. Seen here are under 150,000 clones, about 90% observed once, and the top ten hold 18%. Material: peripheral blood. This receptor was taken from a woman between 50 and 59 years old who had recovered from COVID-19.

The CDR3 sequence is CASRHRLHRGTDTQYF. In nucleotides, the CDR3 is TGTGCCAGCCGCCATAGACTACACCGAGGCACAGATACGCAGTATTTT. The genes are TRBV21-1 and TRBJ2-3; the table assigns TRBD2, which was not confirmed against the DNA. TRBV21-1 is a listed pseudogene. The CDR3 covers 16 residues.